Below, 32 T cell receptor beta chains from the same sample are listed, as sequenced in a study of beta chain features in type 1 diabetes. Study outcomes and limitations: Shortening that was moderate but significant affected the TCRB CDR3s of Type 1 diabetes patients in all four CD4+ subsets.

No antigen is known for these receptors. The isolated RNA, all of it, was reverse transcribed, so expressed TCRB transcripts were what got sequenced. Some clones are missing from TCRdb's copy, which holds only in-frame ones; the method was immunoSEQ multiplex PCR. Of some 290,000 clones listed, approximately 25% are singletons. Sequencing was performed on naive CD4+ T cells from blood. These receptors came from a woman between 25 and 40 years old with type 1 diabetes.

The V call is TRBV7-3, the J call TRBJ2-6, with TRBD1 matching over 7 bases. The CDR3 totals 14 residues. The germline V gene has CDR1 SGHTA and CDR2 FQGTGA. V gave up 5 bases and J gave up 10 bases; unmatched junction bases: 8. DNA of the CDR3: TGTGCCAGCAGCCCTTTGGGACAGATAAACGTCCTGACTTTC. It is translated as CASSPLGQINVLTF.

This clone was recorded a few times. The chain is built from TRBV29-1 and TRBJ2-1; tentative D call: TRBD2 (5 bases). CDR1 is SQVTM, CDR2 ANQGSEA, per germline. This CDR3 is built from 14 residues. Trimming stripped 8 bases from V and 0 bases from J, with 14 bases between. The CDR3 sequence is CSCSASSSYNEQFF. The CDR3 bases are TGCAGCTGTAGCGCGTCTAGCTCCTACAATGAGCAGTTCTTC.

The chain combines TRBV15 with TRBJ2-1, with no clear D. V lost 0 bases and J 15 bases, leaving 12 bases between the germline ends. CDR3 length: 12 amino acids. Germline lookup yields CDR1 LNHNV and CDR2 YYDKDF (reference sequence). Here the CDR3 DNA reads TGTGCCACCAGCAGAGATACGCAGATTCGGTTCTTC. As protein: CATSRDTQIRFF.

The genes are TRBV4-1 and TRBJ1-5; no definite D call. Germline loops: CDR1 MGHRA, CDR2 YSYEKL. V gave up 2 bases and J gave up 4 bases, with 6 bases separating them. There are 13 residues in the CDR3. CDR3 DNA: TGCGCCAGCAGCCAACGGAGTAATCAGCCCCAGCATTTT. Amino acid sequence: CASSQRSNQPQHF.

This clone was detected a few times. The chain has TRBV7-9 and TRBJ1-5; D possibly corresponds to TRBD1 (6 bases). Germline-derived CDR1 and CDR2 are SEHNR and FQNEAQ (reference sequence). This CDR3 is 14 amino acids long. V shed 2 bases and J shed 6 bases, with 11 bases lying between them. CDR3 loop: CASSLRGAGQPQHF. For the CDR3, the DNA is TGTGCCAGCAGCTTACGGGGGGCTGGTCAGCCCCAGCATTTT.

This clone was detected a few times. The chain employs TRBV28 and TRBJ1-1; TRBD1 aligns across 8 bases. V shed 0 bases, J shed 3 bases, and the junction held 12 bases outside the gene matches. Germline-derived CDR1 and CDR2 are MDHEN and SYDVKM. This CDR3 has 18 amino acids. CDR3 protein: CASSLWDREILGDTEAFF. CDR3 nucleotide sequence: TGTGCCAGCAGTTTATGGGACAGGGAAATTCTTGGGGACACTGAAGCTTTCTTT.

V and J are TRBV6-5 and TRBJ2-7, with D perhaps TRBD2 (5 bases). CDR3 length equals 15 residues. The germline V gene has CDR1 MNHEY and CDR2 SVGAGI. V was shortened by 0 bases and J by 2 bases, with 11 bases between the two germline ends. CDR3 region: CASSYSSGHTYEQYF. CDR3 DNA sequence: TGTGCCAGCAGTTACTCGAGCGGTCACACCTACGAGCAGTACTTC.

This sequence joins TRBV30 and TRBJ1-5; tentative D call: TRBD1 (5 bases). Germline V gives CDR1 GTSNPN, CDR2 SVGIG (reference sequence). CDR3 length: 13 amino acids. Between the trimmed V and J ends, which lost 0 bases and 4 bases, there was a span of 7 bases. CDR3 coding DNA: TGTGCCTGGAGTGTGACAGATAATCAGCCCCAGCATTTT. Its translation: CAWSVTDNQPQHF.

V is TRBV5-4 and J is TRBJ2-5, with 12 bases fitting TRBD1. Per the germline V gene, CDR1 is SGHNT and CDR2 is YYREEE (reference sequence). The CDR3 covers 15 residues. Unmatched junction bases numbered 2, after V lost 0 bases and J lost 5 bases. The CDR3: CASSLGGTGGETQYF. The CDR3 region has the DNA TGTGCCAGCAGCTTGGGGGGGACAGGGGGCGAGACCCAGTACTTC.

CDR3 loop: CASSLSVGSDTEAFF. The CDR3 DNA reads TGTGCCAGCAGCTTAAGTGTCGGGTCGGACACTGAAGCTTTCTTT. V usage is TRBV11-1 and J usage is TRBJ1-1, with no clear D. Germline V gives CDR1 SGHAT, CDR2 FQDESV (reference sequence). There are 15 residues in the CDR3. V was trimmed by 2 bases and J by 3 bases, leaving 13 bases between them. Full variable domain (outside the CDR3, taken from reference TRBV11-1 and TRBJ1-1): EAEVAQSPRYKITEKSQAVAFWCDPISGHATLYWYRQILGQGPELLVQFQDESVVDDSQLPKDRFSAERLKGVDSTLKIQPAELGDSAMYLCASSLSVGSDTEAFFGQGTRLTVV.

The V call is TRBV7-8, the J call TRBJ2-5; 11 nucleotides line up with TRBD2. V dropped 6 bases and J dropped 4; count of bases not matched to a gene: 4. CDR1 is SGHVS and CDR2 is FQNEAQ in the germline V gene. This CDR3 comprises 14 residues. CDR3 in amino acids: CASRVGLAGETQYF. The CDR3 bases are TGTGCCAGCAGAGTTGGACTAGCGGGAGAGACCCAGTACTTC.

Only a few counts were recorded for this clone. J is TRBJ2-7 and V is TRBV29-1; D unresolved. The V and J ends lost 4 bases and 2 bases respectively, with 9 bases between them. The CDR3 totals 12 residues. Germline assignment: CDR1 SQVTM and CDR2 ANQGSEA. CDR3 DNA: TGCAGCGTTGGCCAGTCCCCCTACGAGCAGTACTTC. Translating it yields CSVGQSPYEQYF.

This rearrangement joins TRBV4-2 to TRBJ2-1; 7 bases agree with TRBD1. Germline V CDR1 and CDR2: LGHNA, YNFKEQ. There are 15 residues in the CDR3. Trimming took 4 bases from V and 6 from J; bases not matched to a gene: 9. The CDR3 here is CASSRGTGVINEQFF. In DNA, the CDR3 is TGTGCCAGCAGCCGGGGAACAGGGGTTATCAATGAGCAGTTCTTC.

The chain links TRBV29-1 to TRBJ1-1; TRBD1 might be the D (5 bases). The germline CDR1 and CDR2 sequences are SQVTM and ANQGSEA. The CDR3 sequence is 13 residues long. The V end lost 6 bases, the J end lost 5 bases, and 16 bases lay between the germline ends. CDR3 sequence: CSVRGPGGTEAFF. CDR3 DNA: TGCAGCGTCCGAGGGCCGGGGGGGACTGAAGCTTTCTTT.

The J gene is TRBJ2-2, the V gene TRBV4-1; tentatively, D is TRBD2 (5 bases). Trimming removed 2 bases at V and 2 bases at J, with 6 bases between. CDR1 MGHRA and CDR2 YSYEKL come from the germline V gene. This CDR3 contains 14 residues. The CDR3 region has the DNA TGCGCCAGCAGCCAAACGGGAAACACCGGGGAGCTGTTTTTT. It specifies CASSQTGNTGELFF.

The chain uses TRBV28 and TRBJ1-1, with unresolved D. In germline, CDR1 is MDHEN, CDR2 SYDVKM. CDR3 size: 11 residues. Between the trimmed V and J ends, which lost 6 bases and 7 bases, there was a span of 9 bases. CDR3 residues: CASSLDIEAFF. The CDR3 DNA sequence: TGTGCCAGCAGCCTTGACATTGAAGCTTTCTTT.

The chain carries TRBV6-5 and TRBJ1-5; maybe TRBD1 (6 bases). CDR1 MNHEY and CDR2 SVGAGI come from the germline V gene. The V end lost 0 bases, the J end lost 0 bases, and 9 bases lay between the germline ends. The CDR3 totals 16 residues. The CDR3 sequence: CASSYSQGHSNQPQHF. The CDR3 DNA reads as TGTGCCAGCAGTTACTCCCAGGGGCATAGCAATCAGCCCCAGCATTTT.

The chain recombines TRBV19 with TRBJ2-1, with D hard to call. CDR3 size: 13 residues. Germline V lookup: CDR1 LNHDA, CDR2 SQIVND (reference sequence). The V end lost 0 bases, the J end lost 5 bases, and 5 bases lay between the germline ends. CDR3 DNA sequence: TGTGCCAGTAGTATAGATGGCAACAATGAGCAGTTCTTC. It specifies CASSIDGNNEQFF.

This sequence joins TRBV9 and TRBJ1-2, with TRBD1 matching 7 bases. V was pared by 1 base and J by 5 bases, with 2 bases of the junction left unmatched. Germline V CDR1 and CDR2: SGDLS, YYNGEE. The CDR3 extends over 13 amino acids. The CDR3 protein is CASSVQGEYGYTF. The CDR3 nucleotides are TGTGCCAGCAGCGTACAGGGGGAATATGGCTACACCTTC.

V is TRBV25-1 and J is TRBJ1-2; D perhaps matches TRBD1 (5 bases). With 2 bases removed from V and 5 bases from J, the gap between germline ends came to 15 bases. This CDR3 has 15 residues. The germline CDR1 and CDR2 sequences are MGHDK and SYGVNS. The CDR3 sequence is CASSEHERGTYGYTF. The CDR3 DNA reads as TGTGCCAGCAGTGAACACGAGCGGGGGACTTATGGCTACACCTTC.

CDR3 DNA sequence: TGTGCCAGCAGTAAAACAGGGTCCGAGCAGTACTTC. It translates to CASSKTGSEQYF. V is TRBV28 and J is TRBJ2-7, with TRBD1 as a possible D gene (6 bases). V lost 5 bases, J lost 6 bases, and 11 bases lay in between. This CDR3 has 12 amino acids. CDR1 is MDHEN and CDR2 is SYDVKM in the germline V gene.

This clone was counted between two and nine times. This chain joins TRBV7-3 and TRBJ1-2; 7 nucleotides match TRBD1. This CDR3 spans 14 amino acids. Germline CDR1 reads SGHTA; CDR2 reads FQGTGA. V lost 1 base, J lost 4 bases, and 3 bases stayed unmatched. The CDR3 is CASSLSRDSYGYTF. CDR3 coding DNA: TGTGCCAGCAGCTTAAGCCGGGACAGCTATGGCTACACCTTC.

This clone was observed a handful of times. The chain is built from TRBV7-2 and TRBJ2-3; TRBD2 aligns across 9 bases. V trimming: 5 bases; J trimming: 2 bases; junction bases outside the gene matches: 5. The CDR3 loop spans 15 amino acids. Per germline, CDR1 SGHTA and CDR2 FQGNSA. The CDR3 protein is CASSPGTSLTDTQYF. The CDR3 DNA reads TGTGCCAGCAGCCCAGGGACTAGCCTCACAGATACGCAGTATTTT.

This clone was seen a handful of times. V and J are TRBV2 and TRBJ2-7, with 9 bases matching TRBD1. This CDR3 spans 13 amino acids. The germline V gene has CDR1 SNHLY and CDR2 FYNNEI. Trimming took 6 bases from V and 3 from J; bases not matched to a gene: 3. CDR3 region: CASRGTGRYEQYF. CDR3 sequence (DNA): TGTGCCAGCAGAGGGACAGGGCGCTACGAGCAGTACTTC. Drawing the rest from reference TRBV2 and TRBJ2-7, the complete variable domain is EPEVTQTPSHQVTQMGQEVILRCVPISNHLYFYWYRQILGQKVEFLVSFYNNEISEKSEIFDDQFSVERPDGSNFTLKIRSTKLEDSAMYFCASRGTGRYEQYFGPGTRLTVT.

The chain has TRBV4-1 and TRBJ2-1, with D tentatively TRBD2 (6 bases). Per germline, CDR1 MGHRA and CDR2 YSYEKL. V lost 1 base and J lost 4, with 14 bases in between. The length of the CDR3 is 16 residues. CDR3: CASSQGWGAGYNEQFF. The CDR3 nucleotides are TGCGCCAGCAGCCAAGGTTGGGGCGCGGGATACAATGAGCAGTTCTTC.

This chain uses TRBV6-5 with TRBJ2-7; 8 positions match TRBD2. V lost 0 bases, J lost 2 bases, and 6 bases stayed unmatched. CDR3 size: 16 residues. Germline loops: CDR1 MNHEY, CDR2 SVGAGI. The CDR3 DNA reads as TGTGCCAGCAGTTACTCGGGCAGCGGGAGTACCTACGAGCAGTACTTC. Residues: CASSYSGSGSTYEQYF.

With respect to this clone: An end of the junction differs from the germline gene, which may be a read error. J is TRBJ1-1 and V is TRBV28, with D possibly matching TRBD1 (5 bases). Germline lookup yields CDR1 MDHEN and CDR2 SYDVKM. The CDR3 totals 10 residues. The CDR3 sequence: CASSSTEPIF. The CDR3 nucleotides are TGTGCCAGCAGTTCGACAGAACCTATCTTT.

The chain has TRBV19 and TRBJ1-4; a weak D match, TRBD1 (6 bases). CDR1 is LNHDA and CDR2 is SQIVND in the germline V gene (reference sequence). With 5 bases removed from V and 0 bases from J, the gap between germline ends came to 10 bases. CDR3 length: 15 amino acids. As DNA, the CDR3 is TGTGCCAGTAGTGGTAACAGGGCAACTAATGAAAAACTGTTTTTT. Protein: CASSGNRATNEKLFF.

The rearrangement links TRBV29-1 to TRBJ1-2; D is uncertain. Between the trimmed V and J ends, which lost 6 bases and 7 bases, there was a span of 12 bases. The CDR3 is made up of 11 amino acids. Germline CDR1 reads SQVTM; CDR2 reads ANQGSEA. The CDR3 DNA reads TGCAGCGTGGGTGGCGGGGTTGGCTACACCTTC. Protein sequence: CSVGGGVGYTF.

This clone was seen a few times. The V gene is TRBV15, the J gene TRBJ1-1; possibly TRBD1 for D (6 bases). The CDR3 extends over 15 amino acids. V was cut by 0 bases and J by 5 bases, with 13 bases left in between. Germline CDR1 LNHNV, CDR2 YYDKDF (reference sequence). The CDR3 nucleotides are TGTGCCACCAGCAGAGACAGGGGAAGATTAACTGAAGCTTTCTTT. Protein: CATSRDRGRLTEAFF.

The chain carries TRBV5-4 and TRBJ1-1; TRBD1 might be the D (6 bases). In germline, CDR1 is SGHNT, CDR2 YYREEE (reference sequence). This CDR3 comprises 14 residues. V lost 4 bases, J lost 1 base, and 11 bases lay in between. CDR3 sequence reads: CASSQDRTNTEAFF. CDR3 DNA: TGTGCCAGCAGCCAGGACAGAACGAACACTGAAGCTTTCTTT.

V gene TRBV19 combines with J gene TRBJ2-6, with D possibly TRBD2 on 6 matching bases. V shed 7 bases and J shed 1 base, with 17 bases lying between them. Germline loops: CDR1 LNHDA, CDR2 SQIVND (reference sequence). CDR3 length: 17 residues. CDR3 amino acids: CASKLGTPRSGANVLTF. The CDR3 nucleotides read TGTGCCAGTAAGTTAGGGACTCCACGATCTGGGGCCAACGTCCTGACTTTC.